There are a few counts of the clone carrying this T cell receptor beta chain. Germline loops: CDR1 DFQATT, CDR2 SNEGSKA (reference sequence). The CDR3 totals 19 residues. After removal of 1 base from V and 1 base from J, the junction contained 11 bases not matched to a gene. In TCRdb, the RT-PCR reads were re-called with MiXCR into one record per CDR3 protein. The sample lists about 960,000 distinct CDR3 sequences, roughly 17% occurring once. This record belongs to a study of patients and donors after allogeneic stem cell transplantation. The sequence was collected from a human donor who was either an allogeneic HSCT recipient or a stem cell or donor lymphocyte infusion donor (not recorded which). It is not recorded whose cells these are; they may come from a transplant donor. The rearrangement links TRBV20-1 to TRBJ1-6; TRBD1 matches at 9 bases. The sample taken for sequencing was blood, either unsorted or a sorted T cell fraction (not recorded which). CDR3 DNA: TGCAGTGCTAGAGGAGTCGGGACAGGGAATAAGTCCTATAATTCACCCCTCCACTTT. Amino acid sequence: CSARGVGTGNKSYNSPLHF.